This T cell receptor (beta chain) was recovered during a study of CD8 T cells in Susac syndrome. The authors reverse transcribed about 0.45 to 1 ug RNA with random hexamers. The CDR3 of TCR beta was amplified by immunoSEQ multiplex PCR across 54 Vbeta and 13 Jbeta. TCRdb processed the immunoSEQ multiplex PCR reads anew with MiXCR; each CDR3 protein has one entry. The repertoire consists of 350,000 to 550,000 distinct CDR3 sequences, with around 83% occurring once and the leading ten covering roughly 0.11%. Broader study findings: The TCR sequencing and HLA analysis in the study involved a relatively small number of individuals, as the study acknowledged.

About this clonotype: Its specificity is unknown.

Sequencing of TCR beta was carried out in blood CD8+ and CD4+ T cells. Those who served as multiple sclerosis controls were treatment-naive patients with stable or active relapsing-remitting disease. This CDR3 is 15 amino acids long. Between the trimmed V and J ends, which lost 8 bases and 10 bases, there was a span of 24 bases. This receptor was obtained from a human donor with multiple sclerosis. The sample was CD8+ T cells from PBMCs. V and J are TRBV12-3 or TRBV12-4 and TRBJ2-1, with D perhaps matching TRBD1 or TRBD2 (5 bases each). For the CDR3, the DNA is TGTGCCAGCCTCCTGGGCGGGCTATACGAGGGGGAGCAGTTCTTC. This codes for CASLLGGLYEGEQFF.